The clone carrying this T cell receptor (beta chain) has a count of ten or more. Antigen unknown. Germline values: CDR1 SGHDT, CDR2 YYEEEE. The CDR3 covers 15 residues. V shed 4 bases, J shed 5 bases, and the junction held 9 bases outside the gene matches. This sample's time point: longitudinal time-point 3. This sample was taken from a study of neurological immune-mediated disorders. Study-wide background: Multiple sclerosis patients (n of about 35) included 31 with relapsing-remitting and 3 with secondary progressive disease.

Broader study findings: Private repertoires in all groups were suggested by the absence of shared CDR3 amino acid sequences among expanded clones across subjects.

The cDNA was produced through 5'RACE with 10-nucleotide random UMIs. Each CDR3 protein is one row after TCRdb ran MiXCR on the 5' RACE reads. Of about 84,000 distinct CDR3 sequences listed, roughly 4.5% were seen once; the top ten hold around 5.8%. The rearrangement links TRBV5-6 to TRBJ1-1; TRBD1 aligns across 9 bases. The receptor was isolated from a woman aged 60 to 75 with multiple sclerosis. Material for sequencing was PBMCs. The CDR3 protein is CASSLDRGPPTEAFF. The CDR3 DNA follows: TGTGCCAGCAGCCTGGACAGGGGCCCCCCGACTGAAGCTTTCTTT.